Listed here is a single TCR beta chain. Its antigen is not identified. This sample stems from a study of tissue T cells after allogeneic stem cell transplantation. The wider study: Of the grafts for graft-versus-host disease patients, four were unmodified and three CD34-selected. All graft-versus-host disease patients had gastrointestinal involvement and received several lines of directed therapy. Broader study findings: Shared clones across patients were few; motif clustering revealed tissue-specific shared signatures. Sampling depth was limited, and the cohort was small and clinically varied.

This CDR3 comprises 13 residues. With 8 bases removed from V and 0 bases from J, the gap between germline ends came to 8 bases. The assay was immunoSEQ multiplex PCR, and TCRdb's table has in-frame clones only and misses some. The table includes 26,000 or so clones, 91% detected once. The material sequenced was blood, taken before transplantation. The chain recombines TRBV12-3 or TRBV12-4 with TRBJ1-5; D perhaps matches TRBD1 (5 bases). The receptor was isolated from a male donor at least 60 years old who later had graft-versus-host disease after an allogeneic stem cell transplant. CDR3 coding DNA: TGTGCCAGCGGGGGAAGTAGCAATCAGCCCCAGCATTTT. This translates into CASGGSSNQPQHF.